This TCR beta chain was retrieved from a study of cytomegalovirus exposure and HLA in healthy donors. A multiplex PCR was run with 60 Vbeta primers and 13 Jbeta primers. This table comes from immunoSEQ multiplex PCR, and its TCRdb copy is limited to in-frame clones, with some not included. The table lists about 130,000 clones, 80% of them singletons. CDR1 and CDR2 (germline): SQVTM, ANQGSEA. With 5 bases removed from V and 1 base from J, the gap between germline ends came to 5 bases. This CDR3 is built from 11 residues. This chain links TRBV29-1 with TRBJ1-2; D ambiguous. The TCR sequence derives from a man aged 40-50 years in good health and CMV-seronegative. The source material was PBMCs. The CDR3: CSVRVNYGYTF. CDR3 in DNA: TGCAGCGTTCGGGTTAACTATGGCTACACCTTC.